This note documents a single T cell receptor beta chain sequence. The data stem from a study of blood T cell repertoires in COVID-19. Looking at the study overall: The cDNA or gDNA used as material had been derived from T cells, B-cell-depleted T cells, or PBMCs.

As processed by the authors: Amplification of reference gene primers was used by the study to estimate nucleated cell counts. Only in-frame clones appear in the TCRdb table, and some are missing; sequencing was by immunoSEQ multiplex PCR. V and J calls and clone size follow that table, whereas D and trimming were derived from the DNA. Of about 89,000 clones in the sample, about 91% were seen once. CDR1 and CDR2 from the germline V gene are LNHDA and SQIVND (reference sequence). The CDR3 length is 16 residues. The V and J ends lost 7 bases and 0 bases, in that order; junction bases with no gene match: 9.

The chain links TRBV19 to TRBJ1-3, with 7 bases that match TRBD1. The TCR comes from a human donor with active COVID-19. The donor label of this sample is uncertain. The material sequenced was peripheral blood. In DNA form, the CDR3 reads TGTGCCAGTATGGACAGGTTAACATACTCTGGAAACACCATATATTTT. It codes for CASMDRLTYSGNTIYF.